The clone carrying this T cell receptor (beta chain) was counted between two and nine times. The sample originates from a study of T cell responses to AZD1222 COVID-19 vaccine. Libraries were prepared by immunoSEQ multiplex PCR; TCRdb keeps only in-frame clonotypes and omits some of them. The repertoire includes 150,000 to 200,000 clones, roughly 94% of them detected once, and less than 1.3% sits in the top ten. Sequenced here: peripheral blood, sampled 28 days after the second AZD1222 dose. The TCR originated in an adult who received the AZD1222 COVID-19 vaccine.

The CDR3 sequence: CASSRDRAYEQYF. In DNA form, the CDR3 reads TGTGCCAGCAGTCGGGACAGGGCTTACGAGCAGTACTTC. V and J are TRBV2 and TRBJ2-7; 9 bases align to TRBD1. The length of the CDR3 is 13 residues. After removal of 5 bases from V and 4 bases from J, the junction contained 3 bases not matched to a gene. Germline values: CDR1 SNHLY, CDR2 FYNNEI.